Below are 22 T cell receptor beta chains sequenced from a single sample in a study of T cells in Graves' hyperthyroidism and ophthalmopathy. Using RNA transcripts as the source, TCR beta CDR3 regions were amplified. The HTBI primer set was used in a first-round RT-PCR of the TCR CDR3. One entry per CDR3 protein, called by TCRdb with MiXCR from the multiplex PCR reads. The sample contains 160,000 or so distinct CDR3 sequences, 8% to 9.5% of which appear only once. The sequencing sample was made of blood. The receptors originated from a young woman with Graves' hyperthyroidism that later progressed to Graves' ophthalmopathy.

This clonotype has ten or more counts. The rearrangement links TRBV28 to TRBJ1-1; no clear D gene. Germline loops: CDR1 MDHEN, CDR2 SYDVKM. The CDR3 consists of 14 residues. The V end lost 3 bases, the J end lost 6 bases, and 14 bases lay between the germline ends. As DNA, the CDR3 is TGTGCCAGCAGTTTCCTTACAGAGAGAGCTGAAGCTTTCTTT. Translation gives CASSFLTERAEAFF.

In its sample, this clonotype was seen many times. V is TRBV12-3 or TRBV12-4 and J is TRBJ2-5; TRBD2 might be the D (6 bases). Trimming took off 7 bases at V and 7 bases at J, with 16 bases between the two ends. The CDR3 loop spans 13 amino acids. CDR3 in amino acids: CASTRGPEGTQYF. The CDR3 nucleotides read TGTGCCAGCACCCGGGGCCCGGAGGGGACCCAGTACTTC.

In this sample, this clonotype turned up a few times. The chain uses TRBV6-5 and TRBJ2-1, with unresolved D. This CDR3 has 15 residues. Per germline, CDR1 MNHEY and CDR2 SVGAGI. V lost 0 bases and J lost 3, with 9 bases in between. This CDR3 reads CASSYSNPSYNEQFF. CDR3 coding DNA: TGTGCCAGCAGTTACTCGAATCCCAGCTACAATGAGCAGTTCTTC.

This clonotype was observed a single time. The chain has TRBV27 and TRBJ2-1; 10 bases match TRBD2. The junction had 5 bases not matched to a gene; V was cut back by 2 bases and J by 7 bases. This CDR3 contains 15 residues. CDR1 and CDR2 from the germline V gene are MNHEY and SMNVEV (reference sequence). CDR3 loop: CASSLTLAGVNEQFF. The CDR3 DNA follows: TGTGCCAGCAGTTTAACCCTAGCGGGAGTAAATGAGCAGTTCTTC.

This clonotype was seen at least ten times. The chain recombines TRBV7-3 with TRBJ2-7; 10 bases are shared with TRBD1. The CDR3 loop spans 15 amino acids. With 2 bases clipped from V and 3 bases from J, the junction kept 4 bases outside the gene matches. The V gene's germline CDR1 is SGHTA and CDR2 FQGTGA. The CDR3, as DNA: TGTGCCAGCAGCTTATATGGGACAGGGGTCTACGAGCAGTACTTC. This codes for CASSLYGTGVYEQYF.

This clonotype was counted ten times or more. The chain links TRBV6-2 or TRBV6-3 to TRBJ2-1; 7 bases match TRBD2. CDR1 MNHEY and CDR2 SVGEGT come from the germline V gene. V was pared by 4 bases and J by 0 bases, with 3 bases of the junction left unmatched. The CDR3 spans 15 residues. This CDR3 reads CASSWSSGSYNEQFF. The CDR3 DNA reads TGTGCCAGCAGTTGGTCTAGCGGCTCCTACAATGAGCAGTTCTTC.

This sequence joins TRBV5-1 and TRBJ1-4, with TRBD1 matching 7 bases. The germline CDR1 and CDR2 sequences are SGHRS and YFSETQ. With 7 bases clipped from V and 0 bases from J, the junction kept 6 bases outside the gene matches. The CDR3 is made up of 15 amino acids. This CDR3 reads CASRNRGATNEKLFF. As DNA, the CDR3 is TGCGCCAGCCGAAACAGGGGTGCAACTAATGAAAAACTGTTTTTT. Combining the CDR3 with reference TRBV5-1 and TRBJ1-4 gives the whole variable domain KAGVTQTPRYLIKTRGQQVTLSCSPISGHRSVSWYQQTPGQGLQFLFEYFSETQRNKGNFPGRFSGRQFSNSRSEMNVSTLELGDSALYLCASRNRGATNEKLFFGSGTQLSVL.

This clonotype was seen a few times. The V call is TRBV18, the J call TRBJ2-1, with TRBD1 identical over 8 bases. CDR3 length: 15 residues. Germline V gene data show CDR1 as KGHSH and CDR2 as LQKENI. Trimming took 4 bases from V and 4 from J; bases not matched to a gene: 6. CDR3 nucleotides: TGTGCCAGCTCACTTGGGACAGGTAATTACAATGAGCAGTTCTTC. Encoded protein: CASSLGTGNYNEQFF.

The V call is TRBV19, the J call TRBJ1-5, with D perhaps TRBD1 (5 bases). Germline V gene sequence: CDR1 LNHDA, CDR2 SQIVND (reference sequence). The CDR3 loop spans 17 amino acids. The V and J ends lost 0 bases and 3 bases respectively, with 15 bases between them. CDR3 amino acids: CASSIEFRRGDNQPQHF. The CDR3 coding sequence is TGTGCCAGTAGTATAGAGTTCCGGAGGGGTGACAATCAGCCCCAGCATTTT.

This clonotype has at least ten counts. This chain connects TRBV3-1 to TRBJ1-2; the D is unclear. The CDR3 totals 13 residues. V lost 1 base and J 5 bases, leaving 8 bases between the germline ends. Germline CDR1 is LGHDT and CDR2 is YNNKEL (reference sequence). CDR3 bases: TGTGCCAGCAGCCAAGTTGTTTATTATGGCTACACCTTC. This encodes CASSQVVYYGYTF.

This clonotype was counted many times. The chain links TRBV7-6 to TRBJ2-1; D is uncertain. CDR1 and CDR2 from the germline V gene are SGHVS and FNYEAQ. The CDR3 sequence is 14 residues long. The germline V and J ends were trimmed by 5 bases and 7 bases, with 15 bases remaining between them. CDR3 protein: CASSQTPRSNEQFF. The CDR3 nucleotides read TGTGCCAGCAGCCAGACACCGAGGAGTAATGAGCAGTTCTTC.

The sample holds many counts of this clonotype. The genes are TRBV28 and TRBJ1-2, with 8 bases matching TRBD1. CDR1 MDHEN and CDR2 SYDVKM come from the germline V gene. The CDR3 loop spans 15 amino acids. V was clipped by 6 bases and J by 6 bases; unmatched bases: 12. CDR3: CASSPHGQGGNGYTF. DNA of the CDR3: TGTGCCAGCAGCCCCCATGGACAGGGAGGTAATGGCTACACCTTC.

This clonotype was seen a handful of times. The genes are TRBV6-1 and TRBJ1-1; D call uncertain. Germline CDR1 MNHNS, CDR2 SASEGT. Trimming took off 6 bases at V and 3 bases at J, with 11 bases between the two ends. This CDR3 has 13 amino acids. In DNA, the CDR3 is TGTGCCAGCAGCCTCGGTCTCTACACTGAAGCTTTCTTT. Its protein product is CASSLGLYTEAFF.

This clonotype showed up many times. The chain joins TRBV28 to TRBJ1-6; TRBD1 matches 8 bases. Germline V gene lookup returns CDR1 MDHEN and CDR2 SYDVKM. J was trimmed by 10 bases and V by 5 bases; bases with no gene match: 10. The CDR3 is made up of 15 amino acids. Here the CDR3 reads CASSPQTGVGSPLHF. DNA of the CDR3: TGTGCCAGCAGTCCCCAGACAGGGGTAGGGTCACCCCTCCACTTT.

In its sample, this clonotype was seen many times. This chain joins TRBV2 and TRBJ1-3; TRBD1 is a possible D gene (5 bases). The CDR3 totals 14 residues. Trimming stripped 6 bases from V and 4 bases from J, with 13 bases between. Germline V gives CDR1 SNHLY, CDR2 FYNNEI. The CDR3 protein is CASRAQGSGNTIYF. The CDR3 DNA reads TGTGCCAGCAGGGCTCAGGGTTCCGGAAACACCATATATTTT.

This clonotype was seen repeatedly, ten times or more. The CDR3 loop reads CASSYRTSDEAFF. CDR3 nucleotide sequence: TGTGCCAGCAGCTACCGGACATCGGATGAAGCTTTCTTT. The chain links TRBV7-9 to TRBJ1-1; weak D call: TRBD1 (5 bases). V was pared by 4 bases and J by 7 bases, with 13 bases between. Per the germline V gene, CDR1 is SEHNR and CDR2 is FQNEAQ (reference sequence). There are 13 residues in the CDR3.

This clonotype was recorded a few times. V usage is TRBV20-1 and J usage is TRBJ1-4, with D possibly matching TRBD1 (5 bases). This CDR3 is 15 amino acids long. Germline assignment: CDR1 DFQATT and CDR2 SNEGSKA (reference sequence). With 3 bases removed from V and 0 bases from J, the gap between germline ends came to 11 bases. For the CDR3, the DNA is TGCAGTGCTAGCTCGGGGCTCGCAACTAATGAAAAACTGTTTTTT. Translation: CSASSGLATNEKLFF.

This clonotype was detected ten times or more. This chain links TRBV3-1 with TRBJ1-1; D gene uncertain. Germline lookup yields CDR1 LGHDT and CDR2 YNNKEL (reference sequence). The CDR3 consists of 15 residues. V was clipped by 1 base and J by 5 bases, with 14 bases between them. CDR3 protein: CASSQVPAPGTEAFF. The CDR3 DNA is TGTGCCAGCAGCCAAGTCCCGGCCCCGGGGACTGAAGCTTTCTTT.

This clonotype was picked up many times. The V gene is TRBV3-1, the J gene TRBJ1-2; perhaps TRBD1 as D (6 bases). Germline V gene sequence: CDR1 LGHDT, CDR2 YNNKEL (reference sequence). The CDR3 runs to 14 residues. V dropped 0 bases and J dropped 6 bases, with 11 bases sitting between them. The CDR3 region is CASSQDLGGDGYTF. The CDR3 nucleotides read TGTGCCAGCAGCCAAGATCTAGGGGGGGATGGCTACACCTTC.

This clonotype was seen more than once but under ten times. V usage is TRBV5-1 and J usage is TRBJ1-1, with a weak D call TRBD1 (6 bases). This CDR3 spans 16 amino acids. V lost 1 base and J lost 1, with 14 bases in between. Germline V gene sequence: CDR1 SGHRS, CDR2 YFSETQ. The CDR3 region has the DNA TGCGCCAGCAGCTTGATCCTAGGGGGATCGAACACTGAAGCTTTCTTT. Translated: CASSLILGGSNTEAFF.

This chain uses TRBV7-2 with TRBJ1-5, with D uncertain. The V gene lost 4 bases and the J gene lost 2 bases, with 12 bases spanning the gap. The germline CDR1 and CDR2 sequences are SGHTA and FQGNSA. The CDR3 loop spans 15 amino acids. CDR3 in DNA: TGTGCCAGCAGCTGGGGAGGGATGGGCAATCAGCCCCAGCATTTT. This encodes CASSWGGMGNQPQHF.

Notes on this clonotype: A read error is likely, as this CDR3 ends without the conserved phenylalanine or tryptophan. The chain couples TRBV27 to TRBJ1-2; perhaps TRBD1 as D (5 bases). The CDR3 has 19 residues. Germline lookup yields CDR1 MNHEY and CDR2 SMNVEV (reference sequence). Between the trimmed V and J ends, which lost 3 bases and 0 bases, there was a span of 23 bases. The DNA for the CDR3 is TGTGCCAGCAGTTTTCGGTCCCCCGCCTTGGGGGATACTAACTATGGCTACACCCTC. This gives the protein CASSFRSPALGDTNYGYTL.